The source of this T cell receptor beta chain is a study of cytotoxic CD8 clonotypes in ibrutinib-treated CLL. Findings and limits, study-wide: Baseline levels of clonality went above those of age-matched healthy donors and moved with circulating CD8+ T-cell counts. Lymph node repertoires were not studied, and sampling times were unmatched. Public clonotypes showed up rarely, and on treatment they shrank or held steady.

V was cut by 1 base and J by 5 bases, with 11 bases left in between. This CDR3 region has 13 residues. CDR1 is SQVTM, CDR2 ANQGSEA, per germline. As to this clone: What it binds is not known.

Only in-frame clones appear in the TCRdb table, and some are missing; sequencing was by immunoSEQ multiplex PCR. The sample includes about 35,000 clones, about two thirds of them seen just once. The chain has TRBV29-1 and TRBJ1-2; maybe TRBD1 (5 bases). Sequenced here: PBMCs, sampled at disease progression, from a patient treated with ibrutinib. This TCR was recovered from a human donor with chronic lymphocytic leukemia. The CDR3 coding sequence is TGCAGCGTTGAAGGGGGGTTTGGTTATGGCTACACCTTC. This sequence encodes CSVEGGFGYGYTF.